These T cell receptor beta chains were read from a single sample in a study of sequential checkpoint blockade in melanoma. Method: immunoSEQ multiplex PCR; TCRdb's copy keeps in-frame clones and lacks some. The repertoire includes 2,000 to 2,500 clones, less than 30% of them detected once, and 10% sits in the top ten. Sequencing used tumor tissue (inferred from file names), obtained from a patient given nivolumab and ipilimumab in sequence. These receptors were taken from a human donor with melanoma. Each CDR3 is given with its conserved first and last residue. The order of the fields is J gene, V gene, CDR3 protein.

J: TRBJ1-4
V: TRBV11-3
CDR3: CASSLGAGGREKLFF

J: TRBJ2-7
V: TRBV11-3
CDR3: CASSLSSGGIYEQYF

J: TRBJ1-1
V: TRBV12-5
CDR3: CASGGPGSTEAFF

J: TRBJ2-3
V: TRBV11-3
CDR3: CASSSQRTSGRSGTDTQYF

J: TRBJ2-7
V: TRBV11-3
CDR3: CASSWGTGGPYEQYF

J: TRBJ1-1
V: TRBV11-3
CDR3: CASSGLFDRGGTEAFF

J: TRBJ1-2
V: TRBV6-8
CDR3: CASSYSGLSGYTF

J: TRBJ2-3
V: TRBV19
CDR3: CASSLPRWGGADTQYF

J: TRBJ1-1
V: TRBV6-8
CDR3: CASSDSMGTEAFF

J: TRBJ2-2
V: TRBV5-1
CDR3: CASSPTSGRAGELFF

J: TRBJ1-2
V: TRBV19
CDR3: CASSPWTLYGYTF

J: TRBJ1-4
V: TRBV6-8
CDR3: CASSYSGQFEKLFF

J: TRBJ2-6
V: TRBV19
CDR3: CASSMVGDRALSGANVLTF

J: TRBJ1-5
V: TRBV9
CDR3: CASSEGVVNQPQHF

J: TRBJ2-5
V: TRBV19
CDR3: CASSIGQGAKTQYF

J: TRBJ2-3
V: TRBV30
CDR3: CAWSSGVSTDTQYF

J: TRBJ1-5
V: TRBV9
CDR3: CASSPTPRTGDQPQHF

J: TRBJ2-7
V: TRBV6-8
CDR3: CASSSAGGSYEQYF

J: TRBJ1-2
V: TRBV6-8
CDR3: CASSYAPILDGYTF

J: TRBJ2-3
V: TRBV6-8
CDR3: CASSYSPTTILTDTQYF

J: TRBJ1-1
V: TRBV7-2
CDR3: CASSLGGRPEAFF

J: TRBJ1-5
V: TRBV18
CDR3: CASSPERDRGGQPQHF

J: TRBJ2-1
V: TRBV15
CDR3: CATSRVGLAHNEQFF

J: TRBJ1-1
V: TRBV11-3
CDR3: CASSYGQGRTEAFF

J: TRBJ1-1
V: TRBV10-2
CDR3: CAMRGRDTEAFF

J: TRBJ1-2
V: TRBV14
CDR3: CASSQVSGTGSGYTF

J: TRBJ1-4
V: TRBV5-1
CDR3: CASSLAGQGDEKLFF

J: TRBJ2-1
V: TRBV5-1
CDR3: CASSLGLTSGAEQFF

J: TRBJ1-1
V: TRBV5-1
CDR3: CASSLDPDRVTEAFF

J: TRBJ1-5
V: TRBV19
CDR3: CASSTLTGNQPQHF

J: TRBJ1-4
V: TRBV14
CDR3: CASKQSSSNNEKLFF